What follows are 24 T cell receptor beta chains derived from one specimen sequenced in a study of cytomegalovirus exposure and HLA in healthy donors (dated by TCRdb to about 2017). Library creation used the immunoSEQ multiplex PCR assay. The multiplex PCR relied on a mix of 60 forward primers for TCR Vbeta segments and 13 reverse primers for TCR Jbeta segments. TCRdb mirrors the immuneACCESS table, restricted to in-frame sequences. Some clones are absent from its copies; in checked studies, under half trace to an unresolved V gene, and the reason for the others is unknown. The sample table records about 120,000 clones; about 75% of these occur just once. The ten largest clones take up under 3% of the sample. Sequenced material: PBMCs. The receptors come from a woman aged 35 to 49 in good health and CMV-seropositive.

The V gene is TRBV28, the J gene TRBJ2-6; perhaps TRBD1 as D (6 bases). CDR1 MDHEN and CDR2 SYDVKM come from the germline V gene. V lost 6 bases and J 2 bases, leaving 11 bases between the germline ends. This CDR3 is 15 amino acids long. For the CDR3, the DNA is TGTGCCAGCAGCACTTACAGGGCTGGGGCCAACGTCCTGACTTTC. Residues: CASSTYRAGANVLTF. The full variable domain, with the rest looked up from reference TRBV28 and TRBJ2-6, is DVKVTQSSRYLVKRTGEKVFLECVQDMDHENMFWYRQDPGLGLRLIYFSYDVKMKEKGDIPEGYSVSREKKERFSLILESASTNQTSMYLCASSTYRAGANVLTFGAGSRLTVL.

DNA for the CDR3: TGTGCCAGCAGTGACAGGGTGAGAGAAGCTTTCTTT. Protein: CASSDRVREAFF. This chain connects TRBV2 to TRBJ1-1; perhaps TRBD1 as D (5 bases). V was clipped by 3 bases and J by 8 bases, with 10 bases between them. Germline CDR1 is SNHLY and CDR2 is FYNNEI. The CDR3 has 12 amino acids. The whole variable domain, filled in from reference TRBV2 and TRBJ1-1, reads EPEVTQTPSHQVTQMGQEVILRCVPISNHLYFYWYRQILGQKVEFLVSFYNNEISEKSEIFDDQFSVERPDGSNFTLKIRSTKLEDSAMYFCASSDRVREAFFGQGTRLTVV.

The V call is TRBV18, the J call TRBJ1-1; the D gene is possibly TRBD1 (6 bases). CDR3 size: 13 residues. V was trimmed by 3 bases and J by 4 bases, leaving 9 bases between them. Per germline, CDR1 KGHSH and CDR2 LQKENI. The DNA of the CDR3 is TGTGCCAGCTCACCTGGACAGCTCACTGAAGCTTTCTTT. Its protein product is CASSPGQLTEAFF.

This chain joins TRBV7-3 and TRBJ2-7; 14 bases agree with TRBD2. Per the germline V gene, CDR1 is SGHTA and CDR2 is FQGTGA. The CDR3 consists of 14 residues. V gave up 4 bases and J gave up 9 bases; unmatched junction bases: 5. The DNA of the CDR3 is TGTGCCAGCAGCTCCGGGACTAGCGGGAGTGGGCAGTACTTC. This translates into CASSSGTSGSGQYF.

This clone was seen a handful of times. The chain has TRBV6-5 and TRBJ2-5, with a weak D call TRBD2 (5 bases). V shed 2 bases and J shed 2 bases, with 12 bases lying between them. The germline gives CDR1 MNHEY, CDR2 SVGAGI. CDR3 length: 15 residues. DNA of the CDR3: TGTGCCAGCAGTTACGGAGGTGGGGTTCAAGAGACCCAGTACTTC. This encodes CASSYGGGVQETQYF.

V gene TRBV4-1 combines with J gene TRBJ2-7; possible D gene TRBD1, 6 bases. Deletions cut 2 bases from V and 3 bases from J, with 8 bases between. Germline CDR1 and CDR2: MGHRA and YSYEKL. The CDR3 sequence is 13 residues long. The CDR3 sequence is CASSQKDSYEQYF. The CDR3 nucleotides are TGCGCCAGCAGCCAAAAGGACAGCTACGAGCAGTACTTC.

The chain links TRBV9 to TRBJ2-5, with TRBD2 identical over 8 bases. V lost 0 bases and J lost 5; bases outside the gene matches: 12. The CDR3 totals 17 residues. Germline V lookup: CDR1 SGDLS, CDR2 YYNGEE. The CDR3 DNA reads TGTGCCAGCAGCGTAGGAACACTGAGCGGGAGACGGGAGACCCAGTACTTC. It encodes CASSVGTLSGRRETQYF.

This clone was found a few times. The chain carries TRBV6-1 and TRBJ1-2, with TRBD1 matching 8 bases. The CDR3 loop spans 14 amino acids. Germline-derived CDR1 and CDR2 are MNHNS and SASEGT. Trimming took 0 bases from V and 8 from J; bases not matched to a gene: 5. This chain's CDR3 is CASSEARTGFGYTF. The CDR3 DNA follows: TGTGCCAGCAGTGAAGCAAGGACAGGGTTCGGCTACACCTTC.

The chain carries TRBV29-1 and TRBJ2-1; TRBD2 aligns across 13 bases. There are 14 residues in the CDR3. The germline V gene encodes CDR1 SQVTM and CDR2 ANQGSEA. V was pared by 7 bases and J by 8 bases, with 8 bases of the junction left unmatched. CDR3 sequence reads: CSAGLAGVGDEQFF. CDR3 DNA: TGCAGCGCTGGACTAGCGGGAGTCGGCGATGAGCAGTTCTTC.

This chain joins TRBV6-5 and TRBJ1-6; TRBD1 matches 8 bases. CDR3 length: 14 residues. V lost 5 bases, J lost 6 bases, and 3 bases stayed unmatched. The germline V gene encodes CDR1 MNHEY and CDR2 SVGAGI. As DNA, the CDR3 is TGTGCCAGCAGTCGACAGGGGATTAATTCACCCCTCCACTTT. Translated: CASSRQGINSPLHF.

This clone was recorded a few times. The chain has TRBV25-1 and TRBJ1-5; D not resolved. CDR1 is MGHDK, CDR2 SYGVNS, per germline. The CDR3 has 12 residues. With 4 bases removed from V and 9 bases from J, the gap between germline ends came to 10 bases. Here the CDR3 DNA reads TGTGCCAGCAGTGGGGTCAGCGGGCCCCAGCATTTT. It encodes CASSGVSGPQHF.

The chain employs TRBV5-1 and TRBJ2-1, with D unclear. Germline V CDR1 and CDR2: SGHRS, YFSETQ. This CDR3 is built from 12 residues. V was pared by 0 bases and J by 8 bases, with 6 bases between. The CDR3 DNA is TGCGCCAGCAGCTTGGCCGGGTATGAGCAGTTCTTC. This encodes CASSLAGYEQFF. The full variable domain, with the rest looked up from reference TRBV5-1 and TRBJ2-1, is KAGVTQTPRYLIKTRGQQVTLSCSPISGHRSVSWYQQTPGQGLQFLFEYFSETQRNKGNFPGRFSGRQFSNSRSEMNVSTLELGDSALYLCASSLAGYEQFFGPGTRLTVL.

This clone is a singleton in its sample. This chain joins TRBV7-3 and TRBJ1-6; 10 bases are shared with TRBD1. Germline assignment: CDR1 SGHTA and CDR2 FQGTGA. This CDR3 comprises 14 residues. The V gene end was trimmed by 5 bases and the J gene end by 7 bases; junction bases not matched to a gene: 2. Here the CDR3 reads CASSPGQGNSPLHF. The CDR3 DNA follows: TGTGCCAGCAGCCCGGGACAGGGGAATTCACCCCTCCACTTT.

The chain carries TRBV4-1 and TRBJ1-3; no definite D call. The CDR3 is 14 amino acids. Germline CDR1 and CDR2: MGHRA and YSYEKL. V was pared by 0 bases and J by 2 bases, with 5 bases between. CDR3 protein: CASSQDRTGNTIYF. DNA of the CDR3: TGCGCCAGCAGCCAAGACAGGACTGGAAACACCATATATTTT.

This clone has just a few counts. V usage is TRBV28 and J usage is TRBJ2-5; 8 nucleotides agree with TRBD1. Germline lookup yields CDR1 MDHEN and CDR2 SYDVKM. V trimming: 6 bases; J trimming: 7 bases; junction bases outside the gene matches: 7. CDR3 length: 13 amino acids. In DNA, the CDR3 is TGTGCCAGCAGCAAACAGGGGGTAGGGACCCAGTACTTC. Residues: CASSKQGVGTQYF.

V gene TRBV11-2 combines with J gene TRBJ2-7; 14 bases are a match to TRBD2. CDR3 length: 16 amino acids. CDR1 is SGHAT, CDR2 FQNNGV, per germline. V shed 4 bases, J shed 5 bases, and the junction held 7 bases outside the gene matches. The CDR3 DNA reads as TGTGCCAGCAGCTCAGCCGGGACTAGCGGGAGACACGAGCAGTACTTC. This encodes CASSSAGTSGRHEQYF.

This chain connects TRBV6-5 to TRBJ2-3; 12 bases map to TRBD2. The V and J ends lost 5 bases and 3 bases, in that order; junction bases with no gene match: 3. CDR3 length equals 15 residues. Germline CDR1 MNHEY, CDR2 SVGAGI. CDR3: CASSILAGGTDTQYF. The DNA of the CDR3 is TGTGCCAGCAGTATCCTAGCGGGGGGGACAGATACGCAGTATTTT.

This clone was seen a few times. The V call is TRBV6-1, the J call TRBJ1-5; possibly TRBD1 for D (5 bases). The germline gives CDR1 MNHNS, CDR2 SASEGT. The germline V and J ends were trimmed by 0 bases and 9 bases, with 24 bases remaining between them. The CDR3 is made up of 18 amino acids. As DNA, the CDR3 is TGTGCCAGCAGTGAAGCTGCGGGGTTGGGGGTTATATCAGGGCCCCAGCATTTT. Protein: CASSEAAGLGVISGPQHF.

This clone was found a few times. Germline and junction disagree at one end, which may indicate a read error. The chain employs TRBV7-7 and TRBJ2-3, with D perhaps TRBD1 (6 bases). The CDR3 consists of 13 residues. Germline CDR1 and CDR2: SSHAT and FNYEAQ (reference sequence). The CDR3 reads CASSSLQGDTQYF. The CDR3 DNA follows: TGTGCTAGCAGCTCCCTACAGGGAGATACGCAGTATTTT.

The rearrangement joins TRBV7-9 to TRBJ2-5; D is possibly TRBD1 (6 bases). The CDR3 has 15 residues. Trimming took off 7 bases at V and 4 bases at J, with 19 bases between the two ends. CDR1 and CDR2 from the germline V gene are SEHNR and FQNEAQ (reference sequence). As DNA, the CDR3 is TGTGCCAGCACCCACGTGTTGTCAGGGGTAGAGACCCAGTACTTC. Its translation is CASTHVLSGVETQYF.

The chain is built from TRBV30 and TRBJ1-1; D call uncertain. This CDR3 is 13 amino acids long. Per germline, CDR1 GTSNPN and CDR2 SVGIG (reference sequence). V was cut by 2 bases and J by 2 bases, with 9 bases left in between. In nucleotides, the CDR3 is TGTGCCTGGAGTAGACAATTAAACACTGAAGCTTTCTTT. Translation: CAWSRQLNTEAFF.

This sequence joins TRBV11-1 and TRBJ1-1, with no clear D. Trimming took off 3 bases at V and 1 base at J, with 6 bases between the two ends. The germline V gene encodes CDR1 SGHAT and CDR2 FQDESV (reference sequence). The CDR3 totals 13 residues. The CDR3 loop is CASSFNRNTEAFF. The CDR3 nucleotides are TGTGCCAGCAGCTTTAATCGGAACACTGAAGCTTTCTTT. The whole variable domain, filled in from reference TRBV11-1 and TRBJ1-1, reads EAEVAQSPRYKITEKSQAVAFWCDPISGHATLYWYRQILGQGPELLVQFQDESVVDDSQLPKDRFSAERLKGVDSTLKIQPAELGDSAMYLCASSFNRNTEAFFGQGTRLTVV.

The count of this clone is one. V usage is TRBV19 and J usage is TRBJ1-5; D gene uncertain. CDR1 is LNHDA and CDR2 is SQIVND in the germline V gene (reference sequence). Trimming stripped 7 bases from V and 0 bases from J, with 28 bases between. This CDR3 region has 20 residues. CDR3 nucleotide sequence: TGTGCCAGTAATCCCGGAGTGGAGGGATCGGCTAGGTATAGCAATCAGCCCCAGCATTTT. Residues: CASNPGVEGSARYSNQPQHF.

V and J are TRBV6-5 and TRBJ2-7; D call uncertain. Trimming shortened V by 4 bases and J by 2 bases, and 12 bases separated the two germline ends. Germline V gene lookup returns CDR1 MNHEY and CDR2 SVGAGI. The CDR3 runs to 14 residues. CDR3 sequence reads: CASSSTSSPYEQYF. The CDR3 coding sequence is TGTGCCAGCAGTTCCACAAGTAGCCCCTACGAGCAGTACTTC.